This is a list of T cell receptor beta chains from one sample in a study of cytomegalovirus exposure and HLA in healthy donors. The assay was immunoSEQ multiplex PCR, and TCRdb's table has in-frame clones only and misses some. Of 130,000 to 150,000 clones listed, roughly 79% were seen once; the top ten hold 1.7%. Sequencing was performed on PBMCs. The origin of the receptors is a young woman in good health and CMV-seronegative. Both conserved end residues are part of each CDR3. D genes are given only for firm matches. Clone size is not always given. Where it is, it says once, few, many or a class for expanded clones.

D gene: .; J gene: TRBJ1-2; V gene: TRBV4-3; clone size: .; CDR3 protein: CASSHGVRKGSQYLGGYTF; CDR3 DNA: TGCGCCAGCAGCCATGGAGTCCGGAAAGGATCCCAATATTTAGGTGGCTACACCTTC
D gene: TRBD2; J gene: TRBJ2-7; V gene: TRBV7-9; clone size: .; CDR3 protein: CASSLSQREAGDYEQYF; CDR3 DNA: TGTGCCAGCAGCTTATCCCAACGGGAAGCGGGGGATTACGAGCAGTACTTC
D gene: TRBD1; J gene: TRBJ2-5; V gene: TRBV2; clone size: .; CDR3 protein: CASSETGAIQETQYF; CDR3 DNA: TGTGCCAGCAGTGAAACAGGGGCCATCCAAGAGACCCAGTACTTC
D gene: .; J gene: TRBJ1-1; V gene: TRBV27; clone size: .; CDR3 protein: CASRRAGAGTEAFF; CDR3 DNA: TGTGCCAGCAGGCGGGCGGGGGCTGGAACTGAAGCTTTCTTT
D gene: TRBD1; J gene: TRBJ1-2; V gene: TRBV4-2; clone size: .; CDR3 protein: CASSQDRTGVGYTF; CDR3 DNA: TGTGCCAGCAGCCAAGATAGGACAGGGGTTGGCTACACCTTC
D gene: .; J gene: TRBJ1-2; V gene: TRBV6-5; clone size: .; CDR3 protein: CASTPTSTNYGYTF; CDR3 DNA: TGTGCCAGCACCCCCACGAGTACTAACTATGGCTACACCTTC
D gene: .; J gene: TRBJ1-3; V gene: TRBV15; clone size: .; CDR3 protein: CATSRVSLPISGNTIYF; CDR3 DNA: TGTGCCACCAGCAGAGTATCATTGCCTATCTCTGGAAACACCATATATTTT
D gene: TRBD1; J gene: TRBJ1-4; V gene: TRBV2; clone size: .; CDR3 protein: CASMPQGAQGKLFF; CDR3 DNA: TGTGCCAGCATGCCACAGGGGGCGCAGGGAAAACTGTTTTTT
D gene: .; J gene: TRBJ1-2; V gene: TRBV7-9; clone size: few; CDR3 protein: CASSSSVRSGYTF; CDR3 DNA: TGTGCCAGCAGCTCCTCAGTTCGGAGTGGCTACACCTTC
D gene: TRBD1; J gene: TRBJ1-1; V gene: TRBV5-1; clone size: .; CDR3 protein: CASSPQGQQNTEAFF; CDR3 DNA: TGCGCCAGCAGCCCCCAGGGACAGCAGAACACTGAAGCTTTCTTT
D gene: TRBD1; J gene: TRBJ2-1; V gene: TRBV14; clone size: .; CDR3 protein: CASSQRYRGRNEQFF; CDR3 DNA: TGTGCCAGCAGCCAAAGGTACAGGGGAAGGAATGAGCAGTTCTTC
D gene: TRBD1; J gene: TRBJ1-4; V gene: TRBV7-3; clone size: .; CDR3 protein: CASSLSGTGREKLFF; CDR3 DNA: TGTGCCAGCAGTTTATCCGGGACAGGGAGGGAAAAACTGTTTTTT
D gene: TRBD2; J gene: TRBJ2-3; V gene: TRBV4-2; clone size: .; CDR3 protein: CASSQGGRGGLTDTQYF; CDR3 DNA: TGTGCCAGCAGCCAAGGGGGGCGGGGGGGCCTCACAGATACGCAGTATTTT
D gene: .; J gene: TRBJ2-5; V gene: TRBV10-3; clone size: .; CDR3 protein: CAISGLGDQETQYF; CDR3 DNA: TGTGCCATCAGCGGACTTGGAGACCAAGAGACCCAGTACTTC
D gene: .; J gene: TRBJ1-2; V gene: TRBV4-3; clone size: few; CDR3 protein: CASSLDINYGYTF; CDR3 DNA: TGCGCCAGCAGCCTTGACATCAACTATGGCTACACCTTC
D gene: .; J gene: TRBJ1-6; V gene: TRBV7-9; clone size: .; CDR3 protein: CASSLYPNSPLHF; CDR3 DNA: TGTGCCAGCAGCCTCTACCCAAATTCACCCCTCCACTTT
D gene: .; J gene: TRBJ2-2; V gene: TRBV9; clone size: .; CDR3 protein: CASSVPTGLSGELFF; CDR3 DNA: TGTGCCAGCAGCGTACCTACAGGGCTTTCCGGGGAGCTGTTTTTT
D gene: TRBD2; J gene: TRBJ2-1; V gene: TRBV19; clone size: .; CDR3 protein: CASGTRSGGGGTNEQFF; CDR3 DNA: TGTGCCAGTGGGACTAGAAGTGGGGGTGGGGGTACCAATGAGCAGTTCTTC
D gene: .; J gene: TRBJ1-1; V gene: TRBV10-3; clone size: .; CDR3 protein: CAIRLAGLDTEAFF; CDR3 DNA: TGTGCCATTCGGCTGGCGGGGTTGGACACTGAAGCTTTCTTT
D gene: TRBD2; J gene: TRBJ2-7; V gene: TRBV4-3; clone size: .; CDR3 protein: CASSERDSYEQYF; CDR3 DNA: TGCGCCAGCAGTGAGCGGGACTCCTACGAGCAGTACTTC
D gene: .; J gene: TRBJ1-5; V gene: TRBV30; clone size: .; CDR3 protein: CAWTTGNNQPQHF; CDR3 DNA: TGTGCCTGGACTACAGGGAACAATCAGCCCCAGCATTTT
D gene: .; J gene: TRBJ2-1; V gene: TRBV7-8; clone size: .; CDR3 protein: CASRRMSSYNEQFF; CDR3 DNA: TGTGCCAGCAGGAGAATGAGCTCCTACAATGAGCAGTTCTTC
D gene: .; J gene: TRBJ2-7; V gene: TRBV5-4; clone size: .; CDR3 protein: CASSLVGSYEQYF; CDR3 DNA: TGTGCCAGCAGCTTGGTCGGCTCCTACGAGCAGTACTTC
D gene: .; J gene: TRBJ2-5; V gene: TRBV2; clone size: few; CDR3 protein: CASRRDGQETQYF; CDR3 DNA: TGTGCCAGCAGGCGGGACGGCCAAGAGACCCAGTACTTC
D gene: .; J gene: TRBJ1-6; V gene: TRBV9; clone size: .; CDR3 protein: CASSNDGLANSPLHF; CDR3 DNA: TGTGCCAGCAGCAATGATGGGCTGGCTAATTCACCCCTCCACTTT
D gene: .; J gene: TRBJ2-5; V gene: TRBV11-3; clone size: .; CDR3 protein: CASSLQVRETQYF; CDR3 DNA: TGTGCCAGCAGCTTACAGGTTCGAGAGACCCAGTACTTC
D gene: .; J gene: TRBJ2-2; V gene: TRBV5-1; clone size: .; CDR3 protein: CASSPGRGFTGELFF; CDR3 DNA: TGCGCCAGCAGTCCAGGGCGGGGCTTCACCGGGGAGCTGTTTTTT
D gene: .; J gene: TRBJ1-2; V gene: TRBV27; clone size: .; CDR3 protein: CASSSNSYGYTF; CDR3 DNA: TGTGCCAGCAGTTCTAACAGCTATGGCTACACCTTC
D gene: .; J gene: TRBJ1-1; V gene: TRBV7-9; clone size: .; CDR3 protein: CASSLGGAYRNEAFF; CDR3 DNA: TGTGCCAGCAGCTTAGGTGGAGCGTATCGAAATGAAGCTTTCTTT
D gene: TRBD1; J gene: TRBJ2-7; V gene: TRBV4-1; clone size: .; CDR3 protein: CASSPGQGASYEQYF; CDR3 DNA: TGCGCCAGCAGTCCTGGACAGGGGGCATCTTACGAGCAGTACTTC
D gene: .; J gene: TRBJ1-1; V gene: TRBV29-1; clone size: .; CDR3 protein: CSVAQAGMNTEAFF; CDR3 DNA: TGCAGCGTTGCCCAGGCAGGGATGAACACTGAAGCTTTCTTT
D gene: TRBD1; J gene: TRBJ2-7; V gene: TRBV5-6; clone size: once; CDR3 protein: CASSLGYRTGLYFYEQYF; CDR3 DNA: TGTGCCAGCAGCTTGGGGTATAGGACAGGGTTATATTTCTACGAGCAGTACTTC
D gene: .; J gene: TRBJ2-2; V gene: TRBV4-1; clone size: .; CDR3 protein: CASSPIKGQKNTGELFF; CDR3 DNA: TGCGCCAGCAGCCCGATAAAAGGACAGAAGAACACCGGGGAGCTGTTTTTT
D gene: TRBD1; J gene: TRBJ2-7; V gene: TRBV5-5; clone size: .; CDR3 protein: CASSLGQGSYEQYF; CDR3 DNA: TGTGCCAGCAGCTTGGGACAGGGGAGTTACGAGCAGTACTTC
D gene: TRBD1; J gene: TRBJ2-1; V gene: TRBV4-3; clone size: .; CDR3 protein: CASSQDRSGVTGQGLHEQFF; CDR3 DNA: TGCGCCAGCAGCCAAGATCGATCAGGTGTAACGGGACAGGGACTCCATGAGCAGTTCTTC
D gene: TRBD1; J gene: TRBJ1-1; V gene: TRBV4-2; clone size: .; CDR3 protein: CASSQSTGGNTEAFF; CDR3 DNA: TGTGCCAGCAGCCAATCGACAGGGGGGAACACTGAAGCTTTCTTT
D gene: .; J gene: TRBJ1-1; V gene: TRBV7-9; clone size: .; CDR3 protein: CASSSGGNTEAFF; CDR3 DNA: TGTGCCAGCAGCTCCGGGGGGAACACTGAAGCTTTCTTT
D gene: TRBD2; J gene: TRBJ2-5; V gene: TRBV15; clone size: .; CDR3 protein: CATSRAGSGQQETQYF; CDR3 DNA: TGTGCCACCAGCAGAGCTGGTAGCGGGCAACAAGAGACCCAGTACTTC
D gene: .; J gene: TRBJ1-1; V gene: TRBV11-2; clone size: .; CDR3 protein: CASSLILNTEAFF; CDR3 DNA: TGTGCCAGCAGCTTAATACTCAACACTGAAGCTTTCTTT
D gene: TRBD1; J gene: TRBJ2-7; V gene: TRBV28; clone size: .; CDR3 protein: CASSSGQGRFLEQYF; CDR3 DNA: TGTGCCAGCAGTTCAGGACAGGGGCGGTTCCTCGAGCAGTACTTC
D gene: .; J gene: TRBJ1-4; V gene: TRBV7-8; clone size: .; CDR3 protein: CASSPESGEKLFF; CDR3 DNA: TGTGCCAGCAGCCCCGAAAGCGGTGAAAAACTGTTTTTT